This T cell receptor (beta chain) comes out of a study of CD8 T cells in Susac syndrome. Germline trimming cut 5 bases from V and 10 bases from J; bases unmatched to any gene: 19. This CDR3 has 17 residues. Germline CDR1 SGHAT, CDR2 FQNNGV. Roughly 0.45 to 1 ug RNA was reverse transcribed with random hexamers. TCRdb reprocessed the immunoSEQ multiplex PCR reads with MiXCR, giving one entry per CDR3 protein. The sample yields some 97,000 distinct CDR3 sequences, roughly 96% seen once. TCR beta sequencing covered blood CD8+ and CD4+ T cells. The sample was CD8+ T cells from PBMCs. This receptor was identified in a human donor with Susac syndrome. The rearrangement joins TRBV11-2 to TRBJ2-1, with 8 bases matching TRBD2. The CDR3 DNA sequence: TGTGCCAGCAGCCCCCTCCCCGCGGGGGGTACTGTCGGGGAGCAGTTCTTC. Its protein is CASSPLPAGGTVGEQFF.